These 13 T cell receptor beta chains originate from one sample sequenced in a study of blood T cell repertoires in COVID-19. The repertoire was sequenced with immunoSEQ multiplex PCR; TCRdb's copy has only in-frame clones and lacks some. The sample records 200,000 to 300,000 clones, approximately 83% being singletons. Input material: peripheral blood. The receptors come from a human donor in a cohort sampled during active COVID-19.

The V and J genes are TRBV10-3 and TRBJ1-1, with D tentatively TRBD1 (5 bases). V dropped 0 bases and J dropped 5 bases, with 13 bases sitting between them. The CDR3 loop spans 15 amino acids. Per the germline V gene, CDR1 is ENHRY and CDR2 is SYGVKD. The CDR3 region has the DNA TGTGCCATCAGTGAGTCGAAGGGGCGAGGTACTGAAGCTTTCTTT. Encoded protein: CAISESKGRGTEAFF.

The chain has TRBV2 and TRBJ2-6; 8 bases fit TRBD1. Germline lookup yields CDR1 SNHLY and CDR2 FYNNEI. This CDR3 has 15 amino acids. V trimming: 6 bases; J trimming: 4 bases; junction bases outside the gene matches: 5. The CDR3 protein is CASSGQGPGANVLTF. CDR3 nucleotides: TGTGCCAGCAGCGGACAGGGCCCAGGGGCCAACGTCCTGACTTTC.

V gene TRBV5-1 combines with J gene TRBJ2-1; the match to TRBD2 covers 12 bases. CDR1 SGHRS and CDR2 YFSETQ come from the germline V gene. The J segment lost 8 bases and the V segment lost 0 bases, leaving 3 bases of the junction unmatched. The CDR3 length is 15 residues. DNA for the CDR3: TGCGCCAGCAGCTTGGGGACTAGCGGGGTCTATGAGCAGTTCTTC. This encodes CASSLGTSGVYEQFF.

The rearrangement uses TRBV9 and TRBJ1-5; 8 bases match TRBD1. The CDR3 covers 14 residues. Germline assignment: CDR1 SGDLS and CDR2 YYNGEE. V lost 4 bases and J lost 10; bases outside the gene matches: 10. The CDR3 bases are TGTGCCAGCAGCCCGGGACTCGCAGGGGGCCCCCAGCATTTT. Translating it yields CASSPGLAGGPQHF.

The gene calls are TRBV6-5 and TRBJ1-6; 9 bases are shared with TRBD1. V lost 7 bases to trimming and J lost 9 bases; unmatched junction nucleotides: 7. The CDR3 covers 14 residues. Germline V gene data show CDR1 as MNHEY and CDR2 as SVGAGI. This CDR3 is CASNADRGGSPLHF. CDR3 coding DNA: TGTGCCAGCAACGCGGACAGGGGAGGTTCACCCCTCCACTTT.

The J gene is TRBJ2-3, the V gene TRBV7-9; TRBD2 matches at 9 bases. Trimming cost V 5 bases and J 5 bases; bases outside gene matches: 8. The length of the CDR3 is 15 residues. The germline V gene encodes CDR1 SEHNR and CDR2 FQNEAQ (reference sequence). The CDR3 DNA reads TGTGCCAGCAGCCTAGGGGGACTAGCCGAAGATACGCAGTATTTT. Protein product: CASSLGGLAEDTQYF.

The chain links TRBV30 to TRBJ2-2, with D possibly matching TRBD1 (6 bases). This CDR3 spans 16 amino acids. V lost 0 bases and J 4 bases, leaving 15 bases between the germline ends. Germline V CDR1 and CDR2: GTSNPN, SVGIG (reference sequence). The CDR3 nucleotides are TGTGCCTGGAGTGTAGGGGAGTGGGGGCTCACCGGGGAGCTGTTTTTT. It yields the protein CAWSVGEWGLTGELFF. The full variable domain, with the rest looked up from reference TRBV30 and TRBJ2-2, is SQTIHQWPATLVQPVGSPLSLECTVEGTSNPNLYWYRQAAGRGLQLLFYSVGIGQISSEVPQNLSASRPQDRQFILSSKKLLLSDSGFYLCAWSVGEWGLTGELFFGEGSRLTVL.

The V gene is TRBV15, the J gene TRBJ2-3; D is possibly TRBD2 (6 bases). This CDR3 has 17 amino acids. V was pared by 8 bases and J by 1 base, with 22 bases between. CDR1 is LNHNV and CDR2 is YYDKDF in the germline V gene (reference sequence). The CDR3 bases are TGTGCCACCGCACCACGGGGGACCCCTCGTGGCACAGATACGCAGTATTTT. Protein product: CATAPRGTPRGTDTQYF.

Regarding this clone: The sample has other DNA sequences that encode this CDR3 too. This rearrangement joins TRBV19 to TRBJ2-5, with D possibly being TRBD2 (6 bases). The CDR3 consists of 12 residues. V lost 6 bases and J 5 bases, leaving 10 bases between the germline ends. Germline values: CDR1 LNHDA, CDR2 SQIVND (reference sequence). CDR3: CASRRGRETQYF. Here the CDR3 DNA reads TGTGCCAGTAGGCGGGGACGGGAGACCCAGTACTTC.

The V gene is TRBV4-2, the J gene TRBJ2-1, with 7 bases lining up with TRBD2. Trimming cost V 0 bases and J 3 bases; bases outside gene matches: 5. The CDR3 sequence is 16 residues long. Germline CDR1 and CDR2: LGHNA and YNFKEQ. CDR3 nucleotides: TGTGCCAGCAGCCAAGATGGAGCGGGACTCTACAATGAGCAGTTCTTC. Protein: CASSQDGAGLYNEQFF.

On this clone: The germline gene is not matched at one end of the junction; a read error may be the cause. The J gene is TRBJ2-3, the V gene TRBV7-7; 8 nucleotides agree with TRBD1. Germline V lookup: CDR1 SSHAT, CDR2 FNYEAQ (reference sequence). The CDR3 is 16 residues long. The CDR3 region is CASSHGQGGGTDTQYF. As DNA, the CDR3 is TGTGCTAGCAGCCACGGACAGGGTGGAGGCACAGATACGCAGTATTTT.

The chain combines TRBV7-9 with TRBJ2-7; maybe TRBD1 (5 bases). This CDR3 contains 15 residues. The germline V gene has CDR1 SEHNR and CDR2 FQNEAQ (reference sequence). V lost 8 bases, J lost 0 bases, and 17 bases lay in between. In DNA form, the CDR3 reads TGTGCCAGCGCCCCCTCAGGGATGGACTCCTACGAGCAGTACTTC. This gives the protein CASAPSGMDSYEQYF. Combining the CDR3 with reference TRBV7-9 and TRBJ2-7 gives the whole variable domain DTGVSQNPRHKITKRGQNVTFRCDPISEHNRLYWYRQTLGQGPEFLTYFQNEAQLEKSRLLSDRFSAERPKGSFSTLEIQRTEQGDSAMYLCASAPSGMDSYEQYFGPGTRLTVT.

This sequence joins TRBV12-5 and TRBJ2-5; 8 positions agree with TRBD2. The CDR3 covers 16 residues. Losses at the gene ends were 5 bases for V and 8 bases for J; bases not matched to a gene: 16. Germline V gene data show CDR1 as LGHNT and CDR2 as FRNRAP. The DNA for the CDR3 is TGTGCTAGTGGTCCGCGGGAAACCGGGACTAGATTTACCCAGTACTTC. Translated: CASGPRETGTRFTQYF. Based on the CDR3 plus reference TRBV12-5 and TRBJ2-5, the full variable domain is DARVTQTPRHKVTEMGQEVTMRCQPILGHNTVFWYRQTMMQGLELLAYFRNRAPLDDSGMPKDRFSAEMPDATLATLKIQPSEPRDSAVYFCASGPRETGTRFTQYFGPGTRLLVL.